These 22 T cell receptor beta chains originate from one sample sequenced in a study of blood T cell repertoires in COVID-19. Generated by immunoSEQ multiplex PCR, the TCRdb table keeps only in-frame clones and is missing some. In the table there are roughly 430,000 clones, 88% of which are singletons. The sequenced material came from PBMCs or T cells enriched from blood (not recorded which). All receptors come from a woman aged 40 to 55 with acute COVID-19.

The rearrangement joins TRBV11-2 to TRBJ1-6, with D unresolved. Germline loops: CDR1 SGHAT, CDR2 FQNNGV. Deletions cut 4 bases from V and 13 bases from J, with 11 bases between. The CDR3 loop spans 12 amino acids. CDR3 DNA: TGTGCCAGCAGCTCTCCCGCGGGGCCCCTCCACTTT. This encodes CASSSPAGPLHF.

The rearrangement joins TRBV24-1 to TRBJ1-2; maybe TRBD1 (6 bases). V shed 3 bases and J shed 8 bases, with 15 bases lying between them. The CDR3 runs to 14 residues. The germline V gene encodes CDR1 KGHDR and CDR2 SFDVKD. DNA for the CDR3: TGTGCCACCAGTGATACAGGACAGTCGAGGGGCTACACCTTC. It encodes CATSDTGQSRGYTF.

The chain employs TRBV5-1 and TRBJ1-2; D may be TRBD1 (5 bases). CDR1 and CDR2 from the germline V gene are SGHRS and YFSETQ. This CDR3 has 14 residues. Trimming left V 2 bases short and J 4 bases short, with 12 bases between. The CDR3 loop is CASSLNTGGYGYTF. DNA of the CDR3: TGCGCCAGCAGCTTAAACACAGGTGGCTATGGCTACACCTTC.

The chain links TRBV29-1 to TRBJ2-2, with TRBD1 matching 9 bases. Germline V CDR1 and CDR2: SQVTM, ANQGSEA. The trim removed 7 bases at V and 6 bases at J, leaving 6 bases unmatched. The CDR3 length is 13 residues. CDR3 loop: CSASGTGPGELFF. The CDR3 nucleotides read TGCAGCGCCTCCGGGACAGGGCCCGGGGAGCTGTTTTTT.

In DNA form, the CDR3 reads TGCGCCAGCAGCTTGGGGACAGGGGCGTCGAACACTGAAGCTTTCTTT. Translation gives CASSLGTGASNTEAFF. This chain links TRBV5-1 with TRBJ1-1; 9 positions match TRBD1. Germline trimming cut 0 bases from V and 1 base from J; bases unmatched to any gene: 4. Germline CDR1 is SGHRS and CDR2 is YFSETQ. This CDR3 is built from 16 residues.

As DNA, the CDR3 is TGCGCCAGCAGCCAAGCGGGGGGGATTAATGAAAAACTGTTTTTT. This gives the protein CASSQAGGINEKLFF. The genes are TRBV4-1 and TRBJ1-4, with a possible D match to TRBD1 (5 bases). CDR1 and CDR2 (germline): MGHRA, YSYEKL. The CDR3 extends over 15 amino acids. V was cut by 1 base and J by 4 bases, with 10 bases left in between.

The DNA for the CDR3 is TGTGCCAGCAGCTTAGGCCGGGACATCGAAACCCAGTACTTC. This sequence encodes CASSLGRDIETQYF. The chain links TRBV7-9 to TRBJ2-5, with a tentative D call TRBD1 (6 bases). Germline loops: CDR1 SEHNR, CDR2 FQNEAQ (reference sequence). Trimming took 1 base from V and 8 from J, leaving 14 bases between them. CDR3 size: 14 residues.

The chain recombines TRBV5-1 with TRBJ2-2; 10 bases are a match to TRBD2. Germline trimming cut 0 bases from V and 5 bases from J; bases unmatched to any gene: 7. Germline V gene lookup returns CDR1 SGHRS and CDR2 YFSETQ. The CDR3 contains 17 residues. The CDR3, as DNA: TGCGCCAGCAGCTTGGCGAGCGGGGGGGCCCTGACCGGGGAGCTGTTTTTT. It encodes CASSLASGGALTGELFF.

The chain carries TRBV7-8 and TRBJ1-5; TRBD1 agrees at 8 bases. The germline CDR1 and CDR2 sequences are SGHVS and FQNEAQ. The CDR3 contains 16 residues. After removal of 1 base from V and 3 bases from J, the junction contained 5 bases not matched to a gene. CDR3 in DNA: TGTGCCAGCAGCTTAGAGCACAGGGGGTTCAATCAGCCCCAGCATTTT. Its protein product is CASSLEHRGFNQPQHF.

The J gene is TRBJ2-5, the V gene TRBV19; 7 positions match TRBD2. V dropped 6 bases and J dropped 0; count of bases not matched to a gene: 16. Germline CDR1 is LNHDA and CDR2 is SQIVND (reference sequence). The CDR3 sequence is 18 residues long. The CDR3 sequence is CASSPKRRAGHHQETQYF. In DNA form, the CDR3 reads TGTGCCAGTAGCCCAAAGAGACGAGCGGGGCACCACCAAGAGACCCAGTACTTC.

A single count supports this clone. V is TRBV2 and J is TRBJ1-3, with D perhaps matching TRBD1 (5 bases). Trimming removed 3 bases at V and 0 bases at J, with 18 bases between. The CDR3 sequence is 18 residues long. Germline V gene lookup returns CDR1 SNHLY and CDR2 FYNNEI. CDR3 nucleotide sequence: TGTGCCAGCAGTGATGCGCCCCCCGGGGGTGCCTCTGGAAACACCATATATTTT. This encodes CASSDAPPGGASGNTIYF.

This clone appeared a single time. This chain uses TRBV19 with TRBJ1-2; maybe TRBD1 (6 bases). The CDR3 spans 12 residues. Germline V gives CDR1 LNHDA, CDR2 SQIVND (reference sequence). V lost 5 bases, J lost 8 bases, and 12 bases lay in between. CDR3 sequence: CASSSGVGGYTF. In DNA, the CDR3 is TGTGCCAGTAGTTCAGGGGTTGGCGGCTACACCTTC.

The CDR3 loop reads CASSQDIVATEAFF. For the CDR3, the DNA is TGTGCCAGCAGCCAGGACATTGTGGCCACTGAAGCTTTCTTT. The J gene is TRBJ1-1, the V gene TRBV3-1 (or the pseudogene TRBV3-2); D may be TRBD1 (5 bases). From germline, CDR1 is LGHDT and CDR2 YNNKEL (reference sequence). This CDR3 is built from 14 residues. V dropped 3 bases and J dropped 4 bases, with 12 bases sitting between them.

This chain links TRBV11-3 with TRBJ1-6; D unresolved. This CDR3 comprises 15 residues. Trimming shortened V by 1 base and J by 7 bases, and 11 bases separated the two germline ends. CDR1 SGHNT and CDR2 YENEEA come from the germline V gene. The CDR3, as DNA: TGTGCCAGCAGCTTAGTGCCCAGGCCGAATTCACCCCTCCACTTT. Its protein product is CASSLVPRPNSPLHF. The complete variable domain, with remaining parts taken from reference TRBV11-3 and TRBJ1-6, reads EAGVVQSPRYKIIEKKQPVAFWCNPISGHNTLYWYLQNLGQGPELLIRYENEEAVDDSQLPKDRFSAERLKGVDSTLKIQPAELGDSAVYLCASSLVPRPNSPLHFGNGTRLTVT.

This clone was observed a single time. The chain employs TRBV5-4 and TRBJ2-1; TRBD2 matches at 15 bases. Losses at the gene ends were 4 bases for V and 7 bases for J; bases not matched to a gene: 6. Germline V lookup: CDR1 SGHNT, CDR2 YYREEE (reference sequence). The CDR3 runs to 16 residues. In DNA, the CDR3 is TGTGCCAGCAGCCCCGGACTAGCGGGGGGGCAGAATGAGCAGTTCTTC. Protein sequence: CASSPGLAGGQNEQFF.

CDR3: CASSEVGEGRGYGYTF. In DNA, the CDR3 is TGTGCCAGCAGTGAAGTCGGGGAGGGCCGTGGCTATGGCTACACCTTC. This chain links TRBV6-1 with TRBJ1-2; D not certain. V lost 1 base, J lost 4 bases, and 16 bases lay in between. The CDR3 loop spans 16 amino acids. Germline V gives CDR1 MNHNS, CDR2 SASEGT.

The rearrangement uses TRBV19 and TRBJ2-6; weak D call: TRBD1 (6 bases). This CDR3 comprises 18 residues. Trimming removed 6 bases at V and 0 bases at J, with 18 bases between. In germline, CDR1 is LNHDA, CDR2 SQIVND (reference sequence). CDR3 DNA: TGTGCCAGTAGACTCAGGGGCCAGCTTTACTCTGGGGCCAACGTCCTGACTTTC. Residues: CASRLRGQLYSGANVLTF.

This chain uses TRBV7-9 with TRBJ2-7, with 9 bases matching TRBD1. The trim removed 3 bases at V and 6 bases at J, leaving 3 bases unmatched. CDR1 and CDR2 from the germline V gene are SEHNR and FQNEAQ (reference sequence). The CDR3 contains 13 residues. CDR3 nucleotide sequence: TGTGCCAGCAGCTTCACAGGGGGCAGCGAGCAGTACTTC. It codes for CASSFTGGSEQYF.

Comment on this clone: At the DNA level, this CDR3 is encoded by other sequences in the same sample as well. The chain employs TRBV5-1 and TRBJ1-1, with TRBD1 matching 7 bases. The junction had 4 bases not matched to a gene; V was cut back by 4 bases and J by 1 base. From germline, CDR1 is SGHRS and CDR2 YFSETQ. The CDR3 has 14 residues. CDR3: CASSADRANTEAFF. DNA for the CDR3: TGCGCCAGCAGCGCCGACAGGGCGAACACTGAAGCTTTCTTT. Supplemented by reference TRBV5-1 and TRBJ1-1, the full variable domain reads KAGVTQTPRYLIKTRGQQVTLSCSPISGHRSVSWYQQTPGQGLQFLFEYFSETQRNKGNFPGRFSGRQFSNSRSEMNVSTLELGDSALYLCASSADRANTEAFFGQGTRLTVV.

J is TRBJ2-4 and V is TRBV4-1, with D perhaps matching TRBD1 (7 bases). The CDR3 has 16 amino acids. Germline CDR1 and CDR2: MGHRA and YSYEKL. Trimming shortened V by 5 bases and J by 5 bases, and 19 bases separated the two germline ends. The CDR3: CASSGGGGTVQNIQYF. The CDR3 DNA follows: TGCGCCAGCAGCGGCGGAGGGGGGACAGTCCAAAACATTCAGTACTTC.

This clone appeared a single time. DNA for the CDR3: TGCGCCAGCAGCCATGCACAGGGGGCGGGAGCTTTCTTT. Protein product: CASSHAQGAGAFF. This chain uses TRBV4-1 with TRBJ1-1; TRBD1 aligns across 9 bases. The CDR3 spans 13 residues. V shed 3 bases and J 10 bases; nucleotides not matched to a gene: 6. Germline CDR1 reads MGHRA; CDR2 reads YSYEKL.

V gene TRBV7-2 combines with J gene TRBJ1-6, with 9 bases matching TRBD1. The germline V gene encodes CDR1 SGHTA and CDR2 FQGNSA. The CDR3 is 15 amino acids. V was clipped by 3 bases and J by 9 bases; unmatched bases: 6. Written as DNA, the CDR3 is TGTGCCAGCAGCTTGTCTTGGGACAGGGTTTCACCCCTCCACTTT. Amino acid sequence: CASSLSWDRVSPLHF.